This T cell receptor beta chain is drawn from a study of T cell repertoires in cytomegalovirus infection (dated by TCRdb to the late 2010s). General notes on the study: Because public TCR beta signatures pointed to carriage of CMV infection together with the matching HLA type, the HLA type of each donor mattered for the analysis. Findings and caveats that apply to the study as a whole: Carriers of CMV infection plus the relevant HLA type were discriminated by the cumulative frequency of public TCR beta family members in the study cohort and in an independent roughly 370-donor cohort. The ex vivo response was dominated by HLA-C-restricted CMV-specific TCR beta clonotypes, which also provided the single most frequent clonotype in two of eight donors.

Points on this clonotype: The antigen it binds to is not known. No clone much larger than this one lies a single base away; base qualities are absent.

The instrument was an Illumina HiSeq 1500. TCRdb ran its own pipeline on the public reads, namely fastp trimming at Q25 and MiXCR clone calling, and kept in-frame beta chains. Rows merge per CDR3 protein into single entries with the most common DNA and genes. The sample data list some 680,000 distinct CDR3 sequences, and approximately 34% of these were observed just once. Jointly, the top ten make up 2.8% of the sample. V trim: 5 bases; J trim: 4 bases; unmatched bases: 5. The germline V gene (reference sequence) yields SGHAT for CDR1 and FQDESV for CDR2. Spanning cysteine to phenylalanine, the CDR3 consists of 15 amino acids. Just the 45-base CDR3 DNA is kept, in frame starting at base 1.

In this chain, TRBV11-1 is recombined with TRBJ2-2; TRBD2 matches 9 bases in the middle. The sequencing sample was made of PBMCs. The receptor comes from a human donor in good health (CMV status not recorded). Some clones in this sample may be carry-over from other donors' samples. Here is the DNA: TGTGCCAGCAGCGGACTAGCGAGACTCACCGGGGAGCTGTTTTTT. The resulting protein is CASSGLARLTGELFF.